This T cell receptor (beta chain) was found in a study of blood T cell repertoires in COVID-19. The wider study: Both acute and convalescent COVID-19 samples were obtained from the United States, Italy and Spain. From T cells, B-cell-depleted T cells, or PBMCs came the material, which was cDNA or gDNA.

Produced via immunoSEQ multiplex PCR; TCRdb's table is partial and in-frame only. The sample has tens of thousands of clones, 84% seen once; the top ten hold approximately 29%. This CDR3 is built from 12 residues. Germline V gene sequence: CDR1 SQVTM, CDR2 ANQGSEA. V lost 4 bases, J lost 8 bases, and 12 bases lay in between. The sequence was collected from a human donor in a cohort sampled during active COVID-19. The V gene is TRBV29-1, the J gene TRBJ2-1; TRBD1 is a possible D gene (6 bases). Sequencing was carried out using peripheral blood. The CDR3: CSVGPRGDEQFF. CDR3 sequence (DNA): TGCAGCGTTGGCCCCAGGGGTGATGAGCAGTTCTTC.